Listed below are T cell receptor beta chains from one sample, sequenced in a study of regulatory T cells in long-lasting Graves disease. TCRdb analysed the multiplex PCR reads with MiXCR anew, one entry per CDR3 protein. The sample contains around 470,000 distinct CDR3 sequences, 14% of which appear only once. This sample also belongs to another study, concerning T cells in Graves' hyperthyroidism and ophthalmopathy.

The sample consisted of peripheral blood mononuclear cells (PBMCs), taken at new diagnosis, from a patient treated with antithyroid drugs. All receptors derive from a woman aged 45-60 years with Graves disease. The CDR3 runs from the conserved cysteine through the conserved F or W. A D gene is named only where the DNA matches it firmly. Part of the rows lack a size; the others show once, few, many or a class for expanded clones.

V gene	J gene	CDR3 length	clone size	D gene	CDR3 protein	CDR3 DNA
TRBV7-3	TRBJ2-2	15	many	.	CASSLIPGSTGELFF	TGTGCCAGCAGCTTAATTCCGGGATCCACCGGGGAGCTGTTTTTT
TRBV27	TRBJ2-2	15	many	.	CASSNRLEGTGELFF	TGTGCCAGCAGTAATAGACTAGAGGGGACCGGGGAGCTGTTTTTT
TRBV28	TRBJ2-3	14	many	TRBD2	CASSSASGTDTQYF	TGTGCCAGCAGTTCTGCTAGCGGGACAGATACGCAGTATTTT
TRBV24-1	TRBJ1-5	17	many	.	CATSESTATDSNQPQHF	TGTGCCACCAGCGAATCCACTGCGACGGATAGCAATCAGCCCCAGCATTTT
TRBV6-1	TRBJ1-1	15	many	.	CASSERLLPNTEAFF	TGTGCCAGCAGTGAAAGGCTCCTCCCTAACACTGAAGCTTTCTTT
TRBV27	TRBJ2-7	18	many	TRBD2	CASSLRGLAGVHVYEQYF	TGTGCCAGCAGTTTAAGGGGACTAGCGGGAGTTCATGTGTACGAGCAGTACTTC
TRBV27	TRBJ2-1	17	few	TRBD2	CASSPLLGLATSNEQFF	TGTGCCAGCAGTCCCCTCTTGGGACTAGCCACCTCCAATGAGCAGTTCTTC
TRBV12-3/TRBV12-4	TRBJ1-5	15	many	.	CASSLEGWSNQPQHF	TGTGCCAGCAGTTTAGAGGGTTGGAGCAATCAGCCCCAGCATTTT
TRBV13	TRBJ2-2	16	few	.	CASSLRETPNTGELFF	TGTGCCAGCAGCTTACGGGAAACCCCGAACACCGGGGAGCTGTTTTTT
TRBV30	TRBJ2-5	13	many	.	CAWTRDLRGTQYF	TGTGCCTGGACCCGGGACCTTCGGGGGACCCAGTACTTC
TRBV20-1	TRBJ2-7	13	many	TRBD1	CSASQTGSYEQYF	TGCAGTGCTAGCCAGACAGGGTCCTACGAGCAGTACTTC
TRBV19	TRBJ2-7	14	many	.	CASSMQGSIHEQYF	TGTGCCAGTAGTATGCAGGGTAGTATCCACGAGCAGTACTTC
TRBV7-2	TRBJ2-5	12	many	TRBD2	CASSRTSETQYF	TGTGCCAGCAGCCGGACTAGCGAGACCCAGTACTTC
TRBV2	TRBJ1-1	11	many	.	CASNRGTEAFF	TGTGCCTCCAATCGAGGGACTGAAGCTTTCTTT
TRBV4-1	TRBJ2-7	15	.	.	CASSQDPGLAYEQYF	TGCGCCAGCAGCCAAGATCCAGGGTTGGCGTACGAGCAGTACTTC
TRBV2	TRBJ2-3	16	many	TRBD2	CASTLGLAGATDTQYF	TGTGCCAGCACCCTCGGACTAGCGGGAGCCACAGATACGCAGTATTTT
TRBV3-1	TRBJ2-1	14	.	.	CASSQEDSYNEQFF	TGTGCCAGCAGCCAAGAGGACTCCTACAATGAGCAGTTCTTC
TRBV5-1	TRBJ1-4	17	many	.	CASSPHQWGRQNEKLFF	TGCGCCAGCAGCCCCCACCAATGGGGCCGGCAGAATGAAAAACTGTTTTTT
TRBV11-2	TRBJ2-7	17	many	.	CASSLDYQVGVTYEQYF	TGTGCCAGCAGCTTAGATTATCAAGTAGGGGTGACCTACGAGCAGTACTTC
TRBV28	TRBJ2-1	14	many	TRBD2	CASRSGIFFNEQFF	TGTGCCAGCAGGAGCGGGATATTTTTCAATGAGCAGTTCTTC
TRBV30	TRBJ2-1	12	many	.	CAWSVGSHEQFF	TGTGCCTGGAGTGTAGGTAGCCATGAGCAGTTCTTC
TRBV9	TRBJ2-5	16	many	TRBD1	CATSTGTGGFQETQYF	TGTGCCACCTCAACCGGGACAGGGGGCTTTCAAGAGACCCAGTACTTC
TRBV7-3	TRBJ2-1	18	few	TRBD2	CASSRTSGRAGSYNEQFF	TGTGCCAGCAGCCGGACTAGCGGGAGGGCCGGCTCCTACAATGAGCAGTTCTTC
TRBV10-3	TRBJ2-3	15	few	TRBD2	CANSALSGTTDTQYF	TGTGCTAACAGTGCGCTTAGCGGGACTACAGATACGCAGTATTTT
TRBV28	TRBJ1-5	12	many	.	CASRKGPQPQHF	TGTGCCAGCAGAAAGGGCCCTCAGCCCCAGCATTTT
TRBV9	TRBJ2-1	14	few	TRBD2	CASSIRLASNEQFF	TGTGCCAGCAGCATCCGACTAGCTAGTAATGAGCAGTTCTTC
TRBV6-1	TRBJ2-7	14	few	.	CASREPGQLYEQYF	TGTGCCAGCAGGGAGCCGGGACAACTCTACGAGCAGTACTTC
TRBV9	TRBJ1-2	14	.	TRBD1	CASSVEPGGNGYTF	TGTGCCAGCAGCGTAGAGCCAGGGGGGAATGGCTACACCTTC
TRBV6-1	TRBJ2-3	13	.	.	CASRRQATDTQYF	TGTGCCAGCAGAAGACAGGCGACAGATACGCAGTATTTT
TRBV28	TRBJ2-7	13	many	.	CASRETVTYEQYF	TGTGCCAGCCGGGAGACAGTAACCTACGAGCAGTACTTC
TRBV28	TRBJ2-5	15	many	.	CASSSGGSLQETQYF	TGTGCCAGCAGTTCAGGTGGAAGCCTCCAAGAGACCCAGTACTTC
TRBV7-8	TRBJ1-5	17	many	.	CASSLGGEHLNNQPQHF	TGTGCCAGCAGCCTAGGTGGTGAACACCTTAACAATCAGCCCCAGCATTTT
TRBV6-1	TRBJ1-4	14	.	TRBD1	CASSLTGGGEKLFF	TGTGCCAGCAGCTTGACAGGGGGCGGTGAAAAACTGTTTTTT
TRBV18	TRBJ2-2	14	.	.	CASSQEADTGELFF	TGTGCCAGCTCACAGGAGGCGGACACCGGGGAGCTGTTTTTT
TRBV20-1	TRBJ2-5	15	.	.	CSARDGAGLQETQYF	TGCAGTGCTAGAGATGGGGCAGGGCTTCAAGAGACCCAGTACTTC
TRBV27	TRBJ1-1	15	many	TRBD1	CASSFGQGNTLEAFF	TGTGCCAGCAGTTTCGGACAGGGGAATACACTTGAAGCTTTCTTT
TRBV28	TRBJ1-1	16	many	.	CASSPRTASSNTEAFF	TGTGCCAGCAGTCCCCGGACAGCGAGCTCGAACACTGAAGCTTTCTTT
TRBV18	TRBJ1-1	16	.	.	CASSPEQPLMNTEAFF	TGTGCCAGCTCACCAGAGCAGCCATTAATGAACACTGAAGCTTTCTTT
TRBV7-2	TRBJ2-5	17	many	TRBD2	CASSLGASGRSQETQYF	TGTGCCAGCAGCTTAGGAGCTAGCGGGAGGAGCCAAGAGACCCAGTACTTC
TRBV2	TRBJ2-3	16	many	.	CASSDGAGSGTDTQYF	TGTGCCAGCAGTGACGGTGCGGGATCTGGCACAGATACGCAGTATTTT
TRBV5-1	TRBJ2-1	16	few	.	CASSLGGVWATVEQFF	TGCGCCAGCAGCTTGGGGGGGGTTTGGGCTACAGTTGAGCAGTTCTTC
TRBV7-9	TRBJ2-5	15	few	TRBD2	CASSFGSGTLETQYF	TGTGCCAGCAGCTTTGGTAGCGGGACTCTAGAGACCCAGTACTTC
TRBV7-9	TRBJ1-1	15	many	TRBD1	CASSLTGAAQTEAFF	TGTGCCAGCAGCTTGACAGGGGCCGCCCAAACTGAAGCTTTCTTT
TRBV19	TRBJ2-7	15	few	TRBD1	CASSMLGQATYEQYF	TGTGCCAGTAGTATGCTGGGACAGGCCACCTACGAGCAGTACTTC
TRBV6-1	TRBJ2-1	16	.	.	CASSTRASQGNNEQFF	TGTGCCAGCAGTACCCGGGCGTCTCAAGGGAACAATGAGCAGTTCTTC
TRBV5-6	TRBJ1-1	16	many	.	CASSLVQVAWNTEAFF	TGTGCCAGCAGCTTGGTGCAGGTCGCGTGGAACACTGAAGCTTTCTTT
TRBV19	TRBJ1-3	15	few	TRBD1	CASRQGPSSGNTIYF	TGTGCCAGCAGACAGGGGCCAAGCTCTGGAAACACCATATATTTT
TRBV2	TRBJ1-5	14	.	.	CASRARSLEQPQHF	TGTGCCAGCCGAGCCAGGTCCTTGGAGCAGCCCCAGCATTTT
TRBV5-5	TRBJ2-1	16	many	.	CASSLGAGAGYNEQFF	TGCGCCAGCAGCTTGGGAGCAGGGGCCGGCTACAATGAGCAGTTCTTC
TRBV28	TRBJ2-3	14	many	TRBD2	CASSYLAERDTQYF	TGTGCCAGCAGTTACCTAGCGGAACGAGATACGCAGTATTTT
TRBV6-2/TRBV6-3	TRBJ2-2	15	many	TRBD1	CASSRQGSDTGELFF	TGTGCCAGCAGTCGACAGGGGTCGGACACCGGGGAGCTGTTTTTT
TRBV6-5	TRBJ1-5	14	many	.	CASSYGLGGQPQHF	TGTGCCAGCAGTTACGGGCTGGGAGGCCAGCCCCAGCATTTT
TRBV19	TRBJ2-5	11	.	.	CASGEAETQYF	TGTGCCAGTGGGGAGGCAGAGACCCAGTACTTC
TRBV5-1	TRBJ2-3	17	few	.	CASNLRVSGGSTDTQYF	TGCGCCAGCAATCTTAGGGTTTCGGGCGGGAGCACAGATACGCAGTATTTT
TRBV28	TRBJ1-3	15	.	TRBD1	CASSFRGFSGNTIYF	TGTGCCAGCAGTTTCAGGGGGTTTTCAGGAAACACCATATATTTT
TRBV12-3/TRBV12-4	TRBJ2-5	14	many	.	CASSFYGPQETQYF	TGTGCCAGCAGTTTTTATGGGCCCCAAGAGACCCAGTACTTC